What follows are 8 T cell receptor beta chains derived from one specimen sequenced in a study of T-cell reconstitution after alpha-beta-depleted transplantation in children. The authors prepared the TCRbeta library with unique molecular identifiers. Each CDR3 protein gets one entry after TCRdb re-called the PCR reads with MiXCR. Among nearly 550,000 distinct CDR3 sequences listed, about 16% were seen once. Sample: PBMCs from the stem cell graft donor, taken from the stem cell graft. The receptors shown here come from a human donor who donated a stem cell graft to a child with acute lymphoblastic leukemia.

This clonotype occurred a few times. The CDR3 is CASSEGRIGYEQYF. The DNA of the CDR3 is TGTGCCAGCAGTGAAGGTCGGATCGGGTACGAGCAGTACTTC. The rearrangement joins TRBV6-1 to TRBJ2-7; D gene uncertain. V lost 1 base, J lost 4 bases, and 11 bases lay in between. This CDR3 region has 14 residues. CDR1 is MNHNS, CDR2 SASEGT, per germline.

This clonotype was picked up a small number of times. The chain employs TRBV20-1 and TRBJ2-7; no definite D call. Trimming cost V 5 bases and J 6 bases, with 23 bases left between them. In germline, CDR1 is DFQATT, CDR2 SNEGSKA (reference sequence). The CDR3 covers 15 residues. The CDR3 DNA reads as TGCAGTGCTCCCCACGGTCCATCCCCCCCGGGCGAGCAGTACTTC. Translating gives CSAPHGPSPPGEQYF.

The chain joins TRBV6-5 to TRBJ1-4, with D possibly matching TRBD1 (6 bases). Deletions cut 4 bases from V and 4 bases from J, with 13 bases between. This CDR3 region has 15 residues. Germline loops: CDR1 MNHEY, CDR2 SVGAGI. This chain's CDR3 is CASSSQDSLNEKLFF. The CDR3 DNA sequence: TGTGCCAGCAGTTCCCAGGACAGCCTTAATGAAAAACTGTTTTTT.

The rearrangement joins TRBV5-1 to TRBJ2-7; D might be TRBD1 (6 bases). V lost 4 bases and J 5 bases, leaving 13 bases between the germline ends. Germline V CDR1 and CDR2: SGHRS, YFSETQ. The length of the CDR3 is 13 residues. The CDR3, as DNA: TGCGCCAGCAGCGAAACACCAGGGGACGAGCAGTACTTC. It is translated as CASSETPGDEQYF.

The rearrangement links TRBV20-1 to TRBJ1-2, with D possibly TRBD1 on 6 matching bases. CDR1 and CDR2 from the germline V gene are DFQATT and SNEGSKA (reference sequence). Trimming left V 3 bases short and J 4 bases short, with 15 bases between. This CDR3 is built from 14 residues. The CDR3 sequence: CSARTGQYSYGYTF. CDR3 coding DNA: TGCAGTGCTAGGACAGGCCAATATAGCTATGGCTACACCTTC.

The V and J genes are TRBV4-1 and TRBJ2-3, with 8 nucleotides matching TRBD2. Trimming at V came to 3 bases and at J to 1 base, leaving 9 bases not matched to a gene. Germline assignment: CDR1 MGHRA and CDR2 YSYEKL. The CDR3 loop spans 17 amino acids. The CDR3 DNA follows: TGCGCCAGCAGCCAGCTTAAAGCGGGAGAGGGCACAGATACGCAGTATTTT. Amino acids: CASSQLKAGEGTDTQYF.

The chain joins TRBV7-6 to TRBJ2-5, with 7 positions matching TRBD1. After removal of 3 bases from V and 5 bases from J, the junction contained 9 bases not matched to a gene. The CDR3 totals 15 residues. CDR1 is SGHVS, CDR2 FNYEAQ, per germline. CDR3: CASSFRTGAWETQYF. The CDR3, as DNA: TGTGCCAGCAGCTTTCGGACAGGAGCCTGGGAGACCCAGTACTTC.

This clonotype occurred a few times. The V call is TRBV7-9, the J call TRBJ1-5, with D uncertain. The CDR3 is 16 amino acids. CDR1 is SEHNR and CDR2 is FQNEAQ in the germline V gene (reference sequence). The V end was cut by 0 bases, the J end by 0 bases, with 9 bases between. The CDR3: CASSLAGYYSNQPQHF. DNA of the CDR3: TGTGCCAGCAGCTTAGCGGGATATTATAGCAATCAGCCCCAGCATTTT. Filled out from reference TRBV7-9 and TRBJ1-5, the complete variable domain reads DTGVSQNPRHKITKRGQNVTFRCDPISEHNRLYWYRQTLGQGPEFLTYFQNEAQLEKSRLLSDRFSAERPKGSFSTLEIQRTEQGDSAMYLCASSLAGYYSNQPQHFGDGTRLSIL.